This entry concerns a single T cell receptor beta chain. Original handling: How many nucleated cells were present was estimated from reference gene primer amplification. Repertoires were generated with immunoSEQ multiplex PCR, while TCRdb's copy carries only in-frame clones and drops some. The DNA gave D and trimming, while V, J and clone size come from that table. The data show over 25,000 clones, with 65% to 90% seen just once and roughly 25% held by the top ten. Trimming cost V 5 bases and J 9 bases; bases outside gene matches: 6. This CDR3 is 14 amino acids long. Germline V CDR1 and CDR2: SGHNT, YENEEA. This sample stems from a study of blood T cell repertoires in COVID-19.

The sequence derives from a human donor in a cohort sampled during active COVID-19. V gene TRBV11-3 combines with J gene TRBJ2-4; 11 nucleotides align to TRBD1. The sequencing input was peripheral blood. DNA of the CDR3: TGTGCCAGCAGCCTCGGACAGGGGGCGGCCATTCAGTACTTC. It translates to CASSLGQGAAIQYF. Full variable domain (missing parts from reference TRBV11-3 and TRBJ2-4): EAGVVQSPRYKIIEKKQPVAFWCNPISGHNTLYWYLQNLGQGPELLIRYENEEAVDDSQLPKDRFSAERLKGVDSTLKIQPAELGDSAVYLCASSLGQGAAIQYFGAGTRLSVL.